These 30 T cell receptor beta chains were sequenced from one sample in a study of cytomegalovirus exposure and HLA in healthy donors. Use of 60 Vbeta and 13 Jbeta primers characterized the PCR. Clones were sequenced by immunoSEQ multiplex PCR, and TCRdb holds only the in-frame ones, with some missing. The table for this sample gives 100,000 to 150,000 clones. What was sequenced was PBMCs. Source of these receptors: a young man in good health and CMV-seronegative.

A note on this clone: Other DNA sequences from this sample encode an identical CDR3 as well. The rearrangement uses TRBV5-6 and TRBJ2-6; D remains unclear. Germline CDR1 reads SGHDT; CDR2 reads YYEEEE. V gave up 0 bases and J gave up 0 bases, with 4 bases separating them. The CDR3 runs to 15 residues. This CDR3 reads CASSLVISGANVLTF. Here the CDR3 DNA reads TGTGCCAGCAGCTTGGTCATCTCTGGGGCCAACGTCCTGACTTTC.

The chain has TRBV18 and TRBJ2-1; 8 bases line up with TRBD1. Germline CDR1 reads KGHSH; CDR2 reads LQKENI. Germline trimming cut 6 bases from V and 4 bases from J; bases unmatched to any gene: 8. The CDR3 covers 15 residues. CDR3: CASSLTGASYNEQFF. In nucleotides, the CDR3 is TGTGCCAGCTCTCTGACAGGGGCCTCGTACAATGAGCAGTTCTTC.

The gene calls are TRBV13 and TRBJ1-2; D remains ambiguous. The CDR3 extends over 17 amino acids. V was trimmed by 2 bases and J by 4 bases, leaving 20 bases between them. CDR1 PRHDT and CDR2 FYEKMQ come from the germline V gene (reference sequence). This CDR3 is CASSLYPVSQPSYGYTF. For the CDR3, the DNA is TGTGCCAGCAGCTTATATCCAGTCTCCCAGCCTAGCTATGGCTACACCTTC.

J is TRBJ1-1 and V is TRBV9, with a tentative D call TRBD1 (5 bases). CDR3 length: 14 amino acids. V gave up 3 bases and J gave up 10 bases, with 19 bases separating them. Germline CDR1 is SGDLS and CDR2 is YYNGEE. CDR3 DNA sequence: TGTGCCAGCAGCGCGCAGGGAAGTCACCAAGGAGCTTTCTTT. This gives the protein CASSAQGSHQGAFF.

This rearrangement joins TRBV6-1 to TRBJ1-2; D uncertain. This CDR3 region has 13 residues. The germline V gene encodes CDR1 MNHNS and CDR2 SASEGT. V was clipped by 2 bases and J by 4 bases, with 8 bases between them. The CDR3 DNA is TGTGCCAGCAGTGAACCCGCCGGCTATGGCTACACCTTC. It yields the protein CASSEPAGYGYTF.

V and J are TRBV27 and TRBJ1-2; 7 nucleotides agree with TRBD1. The CDR3 is 18 amino acids. V gave up 5 bases and J gave up 1 base; unmatched junction bases: 16. Looked up from germline, CDR1 is MNHEY and CDR2 is SMNVEV (reference sequence). The CDR3 DNA reads as TGTGCCAGCAGTCCAACAACAGGGGTGGGTGGTTATAACTATGGCTACACCTTC. Translated, it gives CASSPTTGVGGYNYGYTF.

As regards this clone: The same CDR3 can be traced to other DNA sequences in this sample. The chain has TRBV2 and TRBJ2-7, with D perhaps TRBD1 (5 bases). V lost 6 bases, J lost 3 bases, and 6 bases lay in between. There are 11 residues in the CDR3. CDR1 and CDR2 from the germline V gene are SNHLY and FYNNEI. CDR3 coding DNA: TGTGCCAGCAGCGACAGCTACGAGCAGTACTTC. Translated: CASSDSYEQYF. The full variable domain, completed using reference TRBV2 and TRBJ2-7, is EPEVTQTPSHQVTQMGQEVILRCVPISNHLYFYWYRQILGQKVEFLVSFYNNEISEKSEIFDDQFSVERPDGSNFTLKIRSTKLEDSAMYFCASSDSYEQYFGPGTRLTVT.

The rearrangement uses TRBV6-1 and TRBJ2-5, with a possible D match to TRBD2 (5 bases). The better agreement between TRBJ2-7 and the DNA end casts doubt on the J call. Germline V gives CDR1 MNHNS, CDR2 SASEGT. This CDR3 spans 14 amino acids. As DNA, the CDR3 is TGTGCCAGCAGTCAAAGAGGGAGCTCCTACGAGCAGTACTTC. It encodes CASSQRGSSYEQYF.

This sequence joins TRBV19 and TRBJ2-1, with D perhaps matching TRBD1 (6 bases). With 5 bases removed from V and 8 bases from J, the gap between germline ends came to 13 bases. The CDR3 runs to 13 residues. Germline V CDR1 and CDR2: LNHDA, SQIVND (reference sequence). The CDR3 spells CASSLRGSDEQFF. The CDR3 bases are TGTGCCAGTAGTCTCAGGGGTTCGGATGAGCAGTTCTTC.

The chain recombines TRBV6-6 with TRBJ1-6; 7 positions match TRBD1. Germline-derived CDR1 and CDR2 are MNHNY and SVGAGI (reference sequence). The CDR3 consists of 14 residues. Unmatched junction bases numbered 3, after V lost 5 bases and J lost 5 bases. In DNA form, the CDR3 reads TGTGCCAGCAGTAGACAGGGCGATAATTCACCCCTCCACTTT. Residues: CASSRQGDNSPLHF.

This sequence joins TRBV10-3 and TRBJ2-5; 7 nucleotides agree with TRBD1. V shed 3 bases and J 4 bases; nucleotides not matched to a gene: 5. CDR3 length equals 14 residues. Germline V CDR1 and CDR2: ENHRY, SYGVKD. CDR3 sequence: CAISDGQVGETQYF. The CDR3, as DNA: TGTGCCATCAGTGACGGACAGGTCGGAGAGACCCAGTACTTC.

The chain uses TRBV25-1 and TRBJ1-1; TRBD1 matches 8 bases. The CDR3 length is 15 residues. V lost 3 bases, J lost 5 bases, and 8 bases stayed unmatched. Germline lookup yields CDR1 MGHDK and CDR2 SYGVNS. CDR3 nucleotides: TGTGCCAGCAGTGAGACCAGGGGGCGCGGAACTGAAGCTTTCTTT. Encoded protein: CASSETRGRGTEAFF.

Concerning this clone itself: Within the sample, other DNA sequences also encode this same CDR3. The V gene is TRBV18, the J gene TRBJ2-1; D not certain. This CDR3 comprises 12 residues. Germline V gives CDR1 KGHSH, CDR2 LQKENI. Trimming removed 1 base from V and 8 bases from J, with 6 bases in between. The CDR3 loop reads CASSPLGDEQFF. CDR3 DNA: TGTGCCAGCTCACCACTGGGCGATGAGCAGTTCTTC. The full variable domain, in which reference TRBV18 and TRBJ2-1 provide the parts outside the CDR3, is NAGVMQNPRHLVRRRGQEARLRCSPMKGHSHVYWYRQLPEEGLKFMVYLQKENIIDESGMPKERFSAEFPKEGPSILRIQQVVRGDSAAYFCASSPLGDEQFFGPGTRLTVL.

The chain carries TRBV7-9 and TRBJ2-1, with 8 bases lining up with TRBD1. The CDR3 is made up of 16 amino acids. V was clipped by 5 bases and J by 6 bases; unmatched bases: 12. CDR1 is SEHNR, CDR2 FQNEAQ, per germline (reference sequence). This CDR3 is CASSQRTGNYFNEQFF. As DNA, the CDR3 is TGTGCCAGCAGCCAACGGACAGGGAACTATTTCAATGAGCAGTTCTTC.

DNA of the CDR3: TGTGCCAGTAGTATGCGGGAGAATTCACCCCTCCACTTT. This sequence encodes CASSMRENSPLHF. The rearrangement joins TRBV19 to TRBJ1-6, with unresolved D. CDR1 LNHDA and CDR2 SQIVND come from the germline V gene (reference sequence). This CDR3 has 13 amino acids. The V and J ends lost 3 bases and 7 bases respectively, with 7 bases between them. The variable domain in full, completed from reference TRBV19 and TRBJ1-6, reads DGGITQSPKYLFRKEGQNVTLSCEQNLNHDAMYWYRQDPGQGLRLIYYSQIVNDFQKGDIAEGYSVSREKKESFPLTVTSAQKNPTAFYLCASSMRENSPLHFGNGTRLTVT.

The gene calls are TRBV5-4 and TRBJ1-6; D is unresolved. This CDR3 comprises 14 residues. Trimming stripped 3 bases from V and 7 bases from J, with 11 bases between. The germline gives CDR1 SGHNT, CDR2 YYREEE (reference sequence). The CDR3 DNA reads as TGTGCCAGCAGCTATAGAACAGAGAATTCACCCCTCCACTTT. Protein: CASSYRTENSPLHF.

The gene calls are TRBV13 and TRBJ1-6; D is unresolved. Deletions cut 2 bases from V and 10 bases from J, with 6 bases between. This CDR3 region has 12 residues. Germline V gene data show CDR1 as PRHDT and CDR2 as FYEKMQ (reference sequence). As DNA, the CDR3 is TGTGCCAGCAGCTTAAACAACTCACCCCTCCACTTT. Translated: CASSLNNSPLHF.

This sequence joins TRBV7-2 and TRBJ1-4, with 9 bases identical to TRBD1. V lost 4 bases to trimming and J lost 8 bases; unmatched junction nucleotides: 8. From germline, CDR1 is SGHTA and CDR2 FQGNSA. This CDR3 contains 15 residues. For the CDR3, the DNA is TGTGCCAGCAGCTCCCACAGGGGGCTTCGGGAAAAACTGTTTTTT. Its protein product is CASSSHRGLREKLFF.

J is TRBJ2-7 and V is TRBV27; TRBD1 aligns across 8 bases. The V segment lost 3 bases and the J segment 3 bases; nucleotides outside the gene matches: 7. Germline CDR1 reads MNHEY; CDR2 reads SMNVEV (reference sequence). The CDR3 is 15 amino acids. The CDR3 DNA sequence: TGTGCCAGCAGTTTGGTAGGACAGGGCATCTACGAGCAGTACTTC. Protein sequence: CASSLVGQGIYEQYF.

This rearrangement joins TRBV11-3 to TRBJ2-3, with 13 bases lining up with TRBD2. The CDR3 covers 15 residues. The V gene's germline CDR1 is SGHNT and CDR2 YENEEA. The V segment lost 4 bases and the J segment 4 bases; nucleotides outside the gene matches: 2. CDR3 in DNA: TGTGCCAGCAGCTCGGGACTAGCGGGATCAGATACGCAGTATTTT. This translates into CASSSGLAGSDTQYF.

The genes are TRBV4-1 and TRBJ2-6; the D is unclear. The CDR3 length is 16 residues. The V gene's germline CDR1 is MGHRA and CDR2 YSYEKL. Trimming pared 0 bases from V and 2 bases from J, leaving 8 bases between. The CDR3 DNA sequence: TGCGCCAGCAGCCAAGAAGGAACAGCTGGGGCCAACGTCCTGACTTTC. As protein: CASSQEGTAGANVLTF.

V usage is TRBV19 and J usage is TRBJ2-2; 8 nucleotides line up with TRBD2. The V segment lost 5 bases and the J segment 4 bases; nucleotides outside the gene matches: 9. CDR3 length: 16 amino acids. Per the germline V gene, CDR1 is LNHDA and CDR2 is SQIVND (reference sequence). The chain's CDR3 is CASSSWTSIGTGELFF. Written as DNA, the CDR3 is TGTGCCAGTAGTTCCTGGACTAGCATCGGCACCGGGGAGCTGTTTTTT.

This chain joins TRBV9 and TRBJ2-7, with D perhaps matching TRBD2 (7 bases). The CDR3 sequence is 14 residues long. Germline-derived CDR1 and CDR2 are SGDLS and YYNGEE. Trimming removed 6 bases at V and 7 bases at J, with 20 bases between. The CDR3 sequence is CASNDGGGVGEQYF. The DNA of the CDR3 is TGTGCCAGCAATGACGGAGGGGGGGTAGGAGAGCAGTACTTC.

This rearrangement joins TRBV5-6 to TRBJ2-7, with 8 nucleotides matching TRBD2. J gave up 3 bases and V 3 bases, and 8 bases lay outside the gene matches. Germline V gene sequence: CDR1 SGHDT, CDR2 YYEEEE. The CDR3 is 15 residues long. The CDR3 DNA follows: TGTGCCAGCAGCTCTCCGGGACTAGGACTCTACGAGCAGTACTTC. This gives the protein CASSSPGLGLYEQYF.

The rearrangement links TRBV6-6 to TRBJ1-5, with D possibly matching TRBD1 (5 bases). The germline V and J ends were trimmed by 1 base and 4 bases, with 11 bases remaining between them. This CDR3 has 15 residues. Germline V gives CDR1 MNHNY, CDR2 SVGAGI (reference sequence). Here the CDR3 DNA reads TGTGCCAGCAGTTACTTTATACAGGAAAATCAGCCCCAGCATTTT. This codes for CASSYFIQENQPQHF.

This chain links TRBV11-2 with TRBJ2-7, with D tentatively TRBD2 (6 bases). Germline lookup yields CDR1 SGHAT and CDR2 FQNNGV. The length of the CDR3 is 14 residues. V dropped 1 base and J dropped 4 bases, with 11 bases sitting between them. The CDR3 nucleotides read TGTGCCAGCAGCTTAGGGGGAGGTGGATACGAGCAGTACTTC. Protein product: CASSLGGGGYEQYF.

This chain uses TRBV19 with TRBJ1-2; 8 nucleotides match TRBD1. Germline V lookup: CDR1 LNHDA, CDR2 SQIVND (reference sequence). The CDR3 runs to 13 residues. J lost 6 bases, V lost 7 bases, and 7 bases had no gene match. The CDR3 sequence: CASTSWGQDGYTF. In DNA form, the CDR3 reads TGTGCCAGTACCTCGTGGGGACAGGATGGCTACACCTTC.

Note on this clone: The conserved phenylalanine or tryptophan is not found at the CDR3 terminus, so this likely reflects a read error. The chain employs TRBV7-9 and TRBJ1-4; a possible D gene is TRBD1 (5 bases). CDR1 and CDR2 from the germline V gene are SEHNR and FQNEAQ (reference sequence). The CDR3 sequence is 13 residues long. V shed 4 bases and J shed 4 bases, with 7 bases lying between them. The CDR3: CASSYDSNEKLFS. For the CDR3, the DNA is TGTGCCAGCAGCTACGACAGTAATGAAAAACTGTTTTCT.

The V gene is TRBV11-2, the J gene TRBJ1-1; perhaps TRBD1 as D (5 bases). V was clipped by 5 bases and J by 4 bases, with 17 bases between them. Germline assignment: CDR1 SGHAT and CDR2 FQNNGV. The CDR3 has 15 amino acids. The CDR3 spells CASSPRAGWGTEAFF. In nucleotides, the CDR3 is TGTGCCAGCAGCCCAAGGGCAGGGTGGGGCACTGAAGCTTTCTTT.

The chain combines TRBV6-5 with TRBJ1-1; the match to TRBD1 covers 8 bases. This CDR3 region has 14 residues. Germline lookup yields CDR1 MNHEY and CDR2 SVGAGI. The trim removed 6 bases at V and 5 bases at J, leaving 8 bases unmatched. CDR3 amino acids: CASSPTGVGTEAFF. The CDR3 DNA sequence: TGTGCCAGCAGCCCGACAGGGGTTGGAACTGAAGCTTTCTTT.